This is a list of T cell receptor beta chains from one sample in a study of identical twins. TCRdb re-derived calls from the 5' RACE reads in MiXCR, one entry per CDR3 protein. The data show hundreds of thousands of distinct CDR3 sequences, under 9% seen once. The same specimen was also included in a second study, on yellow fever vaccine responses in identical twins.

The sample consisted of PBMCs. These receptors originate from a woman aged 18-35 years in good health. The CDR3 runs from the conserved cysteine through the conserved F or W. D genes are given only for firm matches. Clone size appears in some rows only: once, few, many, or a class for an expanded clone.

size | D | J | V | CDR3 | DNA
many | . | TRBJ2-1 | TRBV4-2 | CASSQRSRGRVIDEQFF | TGTGCCAGCAGCCAAAGGTCGAGAGGGAGAGTTATAGATGAGCAGTTCTTC
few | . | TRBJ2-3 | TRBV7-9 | CASSKWDGGDTQYF | TGTGCCAGCAGCAAATGGGACGGAGGGGATACGCAGTATTTT
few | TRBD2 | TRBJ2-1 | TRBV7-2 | CASSWTSGEEEQFF | TGTGCCAGCAGCTGGACTAGCGGGGAGGAGGAGCAGTTCTTC
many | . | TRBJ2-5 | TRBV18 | CASSPGTQGDQYF | TGTGCCAGCTCACCCGGGACTCAAGGGGACCAGTACTTC
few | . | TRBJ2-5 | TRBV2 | CASQGPQSVETQYF | TGTGCCAGCCAGGGTCCGCAATCAGTAGAGACCCAGTACTTC
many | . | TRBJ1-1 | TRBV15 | CATSRNKNTEAFF | TGTGCCACCAGCAGAAACAAGAACACTGAAGCTTTCTTT
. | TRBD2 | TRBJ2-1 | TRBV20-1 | CSARVGLGYTNEQFF | TGCAGTGCTAGAGTCGGACTAGGCTATACGAATGAGCAGTTCTTC
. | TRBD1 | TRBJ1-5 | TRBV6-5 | CASSTDGTDNQPQHF | TGTGCCAGCAGTACTGACGGGACAGACAATCAGCCCCAGCATTTT
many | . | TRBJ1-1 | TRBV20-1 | CSATPGTKNTEAFF | TGCAGTGCTACCCCCGGGACAAAGAACACTGAAGCTTTCTTT
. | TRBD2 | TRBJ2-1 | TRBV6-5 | CASTAASGGQFF | TGTGCCAGCACCGCGGCTAGCGGGGGACAGTTCTTC
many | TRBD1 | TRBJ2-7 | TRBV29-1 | CSVEVPGQMYEQYF | TGCAGCGTTGAAGTGCCGGGACAGATGTACGAGCAGTACTTC
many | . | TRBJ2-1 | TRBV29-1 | CSLYGKGNNEQFF | TGCAGCCTATACGGCAAAGGGAACAATGAGCAGTTCTTC
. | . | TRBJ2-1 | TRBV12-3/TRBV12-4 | CASSLASTSYNEQFF | TGTGCCAGCAGTTTGGCCAGCACATCCTACAATGAGCAGTTCTTC
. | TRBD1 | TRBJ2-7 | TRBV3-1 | CASSPRYWTGGAEQYF | TGTGCCAGCAGCCCGCGGTATTGGACAGGGGGCGCCGAGCAGTACTTC
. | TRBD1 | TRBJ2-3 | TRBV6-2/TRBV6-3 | CASSYLSDRADNTDTQYF | TGTGCCAGCAGTTACCTCTCTGACAGGGCGGATAACACAGATACGCAGTATTTT
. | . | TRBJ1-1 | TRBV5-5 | CASSLGPHPEAFF | TGTGCCAGCAGCTTGGGCCCCCATCCTGAAGCTTTCTTT
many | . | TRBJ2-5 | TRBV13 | CASSQGSETQYF | TGTGCCAGCAGCCAGGGATCAGAGACCCAGTACTTC
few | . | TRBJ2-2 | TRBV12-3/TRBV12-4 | CASSTSGDYTGELFF | TGTGCCAGCAGCACCTCGGGAGATTACACCGGGGAGCTGTTTTTT
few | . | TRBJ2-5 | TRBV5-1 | CASSWRTLQETQYF | TGCGCCAGCAGCTGGAGGACATTGCAAGAGACCCAGTACTTC
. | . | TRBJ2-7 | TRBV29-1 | CSVEYRGGEQYF | TGCAGCGTTGAATACCGTGGAGGCGAGCAGTACTTC
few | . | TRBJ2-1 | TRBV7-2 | CASSSLALGQFF | TGTGCCAGCAGCTCGCTAGCGCTGGGGCAGTTCTTC
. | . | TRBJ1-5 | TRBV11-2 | CASSLELGSNQPQHF | TGTGCCAGCAGCTTAGAATTGGGTAGCAATCAGCCCCAGCATTTT
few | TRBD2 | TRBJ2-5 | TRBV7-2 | CASSLGSTSGQETQYF | TGTGCCAGCAGCTTAGGTTCGACTAGCGGGCAAGAGACCCAGTACTTC
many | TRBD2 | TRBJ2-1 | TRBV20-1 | CSASSSGGYIYEQFF | TGCAGTGCTAGTTCTAGCGGGGGGTATATCTATGAGCAGTTCTTC
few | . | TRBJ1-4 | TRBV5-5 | CASSLEPATNEKLFF | TGTGCCAGCAGCTTAGAACCCGCAACTAATGAAAAACTGTTTTTT
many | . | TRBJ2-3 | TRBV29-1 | CSAATVTSADTQYF | TGCAGCGCGGCCACAGTGACCTCGGCAGATACGCAGTATTTT
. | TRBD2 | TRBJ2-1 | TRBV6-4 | CASSDDPSGSKVRFF | TGTGCCAGCAGTGACGACCCTAGCGGCTCAAAAGTGCGGTTCTTC
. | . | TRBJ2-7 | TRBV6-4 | CASRGLANEQYF | TGTGCCAGCAGAGGGCTAGCGAATGAGCAGTACTTC
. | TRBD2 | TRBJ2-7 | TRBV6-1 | CASSTGVAGIYEQYF | TGTGCCAGCAGTACCGGGGTAGCGGGAATCTACGAGCAGTACTTC
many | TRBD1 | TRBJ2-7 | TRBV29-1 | CSVEDRQGEYEQYF | TGCAGCGTTGAAGACCGACAGGGGGAATACGAGCAGTACTTC
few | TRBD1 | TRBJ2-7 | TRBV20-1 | CSASPSGAGGYEQYF | TGCAGTGCTAGCCCTTCCGGGGCAGGGGGATACGAGCAGTACTTC
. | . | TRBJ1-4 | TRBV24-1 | CATQDSLGEKLFF | TGTGCCACCCAGGACAGCTTAGGCGAAAAACTGTTTTTT
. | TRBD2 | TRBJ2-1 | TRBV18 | CASSPWPTSGSYNEQFF | TGTGCCAGCTCACCATGGCCCACTAGCGGGAGTTACAATGAGCAGTTCTTC
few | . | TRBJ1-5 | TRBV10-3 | CAIKAGSNQPQHF | TGTGCCATCAAGGCAGGTAGCAATCAGCCCCAGCATTTT
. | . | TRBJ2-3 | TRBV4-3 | CASSQPGRSLDTQYF | TGCGCCAGCAGCCAGCCGGGACGGTCCTTAGATACGCAGTATTTT
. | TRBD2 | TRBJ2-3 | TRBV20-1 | CSARIAGATRDTQYF | TGCAGTGCTAGGATAGCGGGAGCAACCAGGGATACGCAGTATTTT
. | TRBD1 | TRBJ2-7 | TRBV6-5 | CASSYSGGRSPLEEQYF | TGTGCCAGCAGTTACTCAGGGGGCAGAAGCCCCTTGGAGGAGCAGTACTTC